Each of the 30 T cell receptor beta chains below was sequenced from the same sample in a study of blood T cell repertoires in COVID-19 (TCRdb year 2020). Library creation used the immunoSEQ multiplex PCR assay. What TCRdb holds here is the immuneACCESS table cut down to in-frame rearrangements. Part of the clones is not present; checked against another copy, under half of the missing clones reflect an unresolved V gene, and the others are unexplained. The sample table shows about 160,000 clones, and approximately 90% are seen once. The ten largest make up approximately 10% of the sample. Sequenced material: peripheral blood. The receptors were sampled from a woman aged 70-85 years with COVID-19, enrolled during active disease.

The chain carries TRBV5-1 and TRBJ1-1; maybe TRBD1 (6 bases). The V gene's germline CDR1 is SGHRS and CDR2 YFSETQ. The CDR3 spans 14 residues. Trimming removed 0 bases from V and 2 bases from J, with 8 bases in between. The CDR3 DNA reads as TGCGCCAGCAGCTTGGTGGGGGCTAACACTGAAGCTTTCTTT. Its translation: CASSLVGANTEAFF.

The chain is built from TRBV10-1 and TRBJ1-6, with 7 bases that match TRBD1. V shed 6 bases, J shed 7 bases, and the junction held 12 bases outside the gene matches. The CDR3 spans 16 residues. Germline V gene lookup returns CDR1 WNHNN and CDR2 SYGVQD (reference sequence). The CDR3 DNA reads TGCGCCAGCAGGTGGGGAATTACAGGGGCCAATTCACCCCTCCACTTT. Encoded protein: CASRWGITGANSPLHF.

J is TRBJ1-3 and V is TRBV4-2; a possible D gene is TRBD1 (5 bases). Trimming shortened V by 4 bases and J by 2 bases, and 15 bases separated the two germline ends. The germline V gene encodes CDR1 LGHNA and CDR2 YNFKEQ. The CDR3 is made up of 16 amino acids. The CDR3 loop is CASSPTTPGTGNTIYF. CDR3 coding DNA: TGTGCCAGCAGCCCTACTACACCAGGGACTGGAAACACCATATATTTT.

V gene TRBV2 combines with J gene TRBJ1-4; 9 bases map to TRBD1. The CDR3 contains 14 residues. V was clipped by 7 bases and J by 3 bases; unmatched bases: 3. Germline V gives CDR1 SNHLY, CDR2 FYNNEI. The CDR3 sequence: CASIRDRANEKLFF. In nucleotides, the CDR3 is TGTGCCAGCATAAGGGACAGGGCTAATGAAAAACTGTTTTTT.

The V and J genes are TRBV12-3 or TRBV12-4 and TRBJ1-3; weak D call: TRBD1 (5 bases). The CDR3 consists of 13 residues. Trimming took off 5 bases at V and 0 bases at J, with 5 bases between the two ends. The DNA for the CDR3 is TGTGCCAGCAGTGGGGCCTCTGGAAACACCATATATTTT. Translation: CASSGASGNTIYF.

The chain couples TRBV7-9 to TRBJ2-1; 11 nucleotides agree with TRBD2. The ends lost 4 bases at V and 15 bases at J; junction bases unmatched: 8. Germline CDR1 is SEHNR and CDR2 is FQNEAQ (reference sequence). The CDR3 length is 13 residues. CDR3 loop: CASSYSSGGLGFF. The CDR3 nucleotides read TGTGCCAGCAGCTACTCTAGCGGGGGGCTGGGGTTCTTC.

The chain links TRBV4-2 to TRBJ2-5, with TRBD2 identical over 11 bases. The germline gives CDR1 LGHNA, CDR2 YNFKEQ. The J segment lost 5 bases and the V segment lost 4 bases, leaving 9 bases of the junction unmatched. The CDR3 sequence is 16 residues long. Here the CDR3 DNA reads TGTGCCAGCAGCCCCGAGACTAGCGGGGAGGGTGAGACCCAGTACTTC. Translating gives CASSPETSGEGETQYF.

The chain uses TRBV6-2 or TRBV6-3 and TRBJ1-3; D gene ambiguous. CDR3 size: 16 residues. Germline values: CDR1 MNHEY, CDR2 SVGEGT. The V gene lost 6 bases and the J gene lost 3 bases, with 18 bases spanning the gap. The CDR3 DNA follows: TGTGCCAGCAGCCTTCGACACGGTGCCGATGGAAACACCATATATTTT. This encodes CASSLRHGADGNTIYF.

This clone has just one count. The chain links TRBV29-1 to TRBJ1-1; 7 bases match TRBD1. V shed 7 bases, J shed 1 base, and the junction held 6 bases outside the gene matches. The CDR3 contains 13 residues. Per germline, CDR1 SQVTM and CDR2 ANQGSEA. CDR3 amino acids: CSAAGGGNTEAFF. The CDR3 DNA follows: TGCAGCGCCGCAGGGGGTGGGAACACTGAAGCTTTCTTT. The full variable domain, completed using reference TRBV29-1 and TRBJ1-1, is SAVISQKPSRDICQRGTSLTIQCQVDSQVTMMFWYRQQPGQSLTLIATANQGSEATYESGFVIDKFPISRPNLTFSTLTVSNMSPEDSSIYLCSAAGGGNTEAFFGQGTRLTVV.

The chain is built from TRBV30 and TRBJ2-5; 11 bases fit TRBD2. The CDR3 extends over 16 amino acids. CDR1 GTSNPN and CDR2 SVGIG come from the germline V gene (reference sequence). V trimming: 2 bases; J trimming: 2 bases; junction bases outside the gene matches: 7. The CDR3 sequence is CAWSISLAGGQETQYF. The DNA for the CDR3 is TGTGCCTGGAGTATCTCCCTAGCGGGGGGTCAAGAGACCCAGTACTTC.

The J gene is TRBJ2-1, the V gene TRBV11-3; 8 bases agree with TRBD1. V shed 5 bases and J 4 bases; nucleotides not matched to a gene: 4. Germline CDR1 is SGHNT and CDR2 is YENEEA. CDR3 size: 14 residues. The CDR3 is CASSPRQGYNEQFF. In nucleotides, the CDR3 is TGTGCCAGCAGCCCTAGACAGGGGTACAATGAGCAGTTCTTC.

V and J are TRBV29-1 and TRBJ2-7; weak D call: TRBD1 (6 bases). Germline values: CDR1 SQVTM, CDR2 ANQGSEA. This CDR3 has 14 amino acids. Trimming left V 2 bases short and J 2 bases short, with 13 bases between. CDR3 protein: CSVETQGATYEQYF. Written as DNA, the CDR3 is TGCAGCGTTGAAACACAGGGAGCGACCTACGAGCAGTACTTC.

This chain joins TRBV28 and TRBJ2-7; TRBD2 agrees at 7 bases. The V gene's germline CDR1 is MDHEN and CDR2 SYDVKM. V was pared by 7 bases and J by 1 base, with 10 bases of the junction left unmatched. CDR3 length: 15 amino acids. The CDR3 spells CASTHGGEVSYEQYF. As DNA, the CDR3 is TGTGCCAGCACTCATGGGGGGGAGGTTTCCTACGAGCAGTACTTC.

The gene calls are TRBV27 and TRBJ2-1; 11 nucleotides match TRBD2. The CDR3 runs to 14 residues. Germline CDR1 reads MNHEY; CDR2 reads SMNVEV (reference sequence). Germline trimming cut 4 bases from V and 7 bases from J; bases unmatched to any gene: 3. The CDR3: CASSSGTSGNEQFF. In DNA form, the CDR3 reads TGTGCCAGCAGTTCCGGGACTAGCGGTAATGAGCAGTTCTTC.

J is TRBJ2-2 and V is TRBV19, with 8 nucleotides matching TRBD1. CDR1 is LNHDA, CDR2 SQIVND, per germline (reference sequence). This CDR3 spans 14 amino acids. V trimming: 5 bases; J trimming: 6 bases; junction bases outside the gene matches: 5. CDR3 coding DNA: TGTGCCAGTAGTGGACAGGGATTTTCCGGGGAGCTGTTTTTT. Translation gives CASSGQGFSGELFF.

V is TRBV5-4 and J is TRBJ2-2; 7 bases fit TRBD2. After removal of 3 bases from V and 0 bases from J, the junction contained 2 bases not matched to a gene. CDR3 size: 15 residues. CDR1 is SGHNT, CDR2 YYREEE, per germline (reference sequence). CDR3 coding DNA: TGTGCCAGCAGCTGGACTAGTCCGAACACCGGGGAGCTGTTTTTT. Protein sequence: CASSWTSPNTGELFF.

This clone was detected only once. The V call is TRBV10-3, the J call TRBJ1-6; D perhaps matches TRBD1 (6 bases). Per germline, CDR1 ENHRY and CDR2 SYGVKD. Trimming stripped 4 bases from V and 9 bases from J, with 10 bases between. The CDR3 extends over 13 amino acids. CDR3 coding DNA: TGTGCCATCAGTGGGGACACGGGTTCACCCCTCCACTTT. Translating gives CAISGDTGSPLHF.

Note on this clone: Sequence at one end of the junction differs from germline and may be a read error. V usage is TRBV7-7 and J usage is TRBJ1-4, with D maybe TRBD1 (5 bases). The CDR3 loop spans 15 amino acids. Looked up from germline, CDR1 is SSHAT and CDR2 is FNYEAQ (reference sequence). The CDR3 DNA is TGTGCTAGCAGCCGCGGGACGGCGAATAATGAAAAACTGTTTTTT. Protein sequence: CASSRGTANNEKLFF.

J is TRBJ2-3 and V is TRBV2; D gene ambiguous. CDR1 and CDR2 (germline): SNHLY, FYNNEI. The CDR3 totals 12 residues. Between the trimmed V and J ends, which lost 4 bases and 6 bases, there was a span of 8 bases. The chain's CDR3 is CASSAPGDTQYF. The CDR3 DNA sequence: TGTGCCAGCAGTGCTCCCGGGGATACGCAGTATTTT.

This clone was seen just once. The chain couples TRBV15 to TRBJ2-5, with 8 nucleotides matching TRBD1. Germline V lookup: CDR1 LNHNV, CDR2 YYDKDF (reference sequence). The length of the CDR3 is 15 residues. V lost 4 bases and J lost 5; bases outside the gene matches: 9. CDR3 nucleotide sequence: TGTGCCACCAGCAAGGGACAGGAGGTGGCGGAGACCCAGTACTTC. Its translation is CATSKGQEVAETQYF.

This chain joins TRBV5-1 and TRBJ1-3; perhaps TRBD1 as D (6 bases). V gave up 0 bases and J gave up 1 base, with 11 bases separating them. The CDR3 runs to 16 residues. Germline CDR1 SGHRS, CDR2 YFSETQ. CDR3 coding DNA: TGCGCCAGCAGCTTGGAACCTCAGGGGTCTGGAAACACCATATATTTT. Translating gives CASSLEPQGSGNTIYF.

The CDR3, as DNA: TGTGCCAGCTCACCACAGGAGACAGGGGGAAACATTCAGTACTTC. Its protein is CASSPQETGGNIQYF. The J gene is TRBJ2-4, the V gene TRBV18, with 9 bases fitting TRBD1. Germline V lookup: CDR1 KGHSH, CDR2 LQKENI. The ends lost 1 base at V and 6 bases at J; junction bases unmatched: 4. The CDR3 has 15 amino acids.

This clone was seen once. The chain couples TRBV30 to TRBJ1-5, with TRBD1 matching over 8 bases. Germline values: CDR1 GTSNPN, CDR2 SVGIG (reference sequence). The V and J ends lost 3 bases and 0 bases, in that order; junction bases with no gene match: 1. The CDR3 covers 14 residues. The CDR3 loop is CAWRGQASNQPQHF. The CDR3, as DNA: TGTGCCTGGAGGGGACAGGCTAGCAATCAGCCCCAGCATTTT.

In this sample, this clone turned up once. This chain uses TRBV5-4 with TRBJ1-2; TRBD1 is a possible D gene (5 bases). This CDR3 comprises 13 residues. CDR1 and CDR2 (germline): SGHNT, YYREEE (reference sequence). Trimming shortened V by 2 bases and J by 6 bases, and 11 bases separated the two germline ends. As DNA, the CDR3 is TGTGCCAGCAGCTTTACGTCAGGGCATGGCTACACCTTC. This sequence encodes CASSFTSGHGYTF.

This sequence joins TRBV2 and TRBJ1-1; 7 bases map to TRBD1. The CDR3 loop spans 15 amino acids. J lost 1 base, V lost 4 bases, and 6 bases had no gene match. CDR1 is SNHLY, CDR2 FYNNEI, per germline. In DNA form, the CDR3 reads TGTGCCAGCAGTGGACAGGGTTCGGGGAACACTGAAGCTTTCTTT. Its translation: CASSGQGSGNTEAFF.

A single count supports this clone. The V gene is TRBV5-6, the J gene TRBJ2-5; 10 bases match TRBD1. This CDR3 spans 15 amino acids. Germline CDR1 is SGHDT and CDR2 is YYEEEE. V was pared by 0 bases and J by 6 bases, with 5 bases of the junction left unmatched. The CDR3 spells CASSLVTGGGQTQYF. CDR3 DNA: TGTGCCAGCAGCTTGGTGACAGGGGGCGGGCAGACCCAGTACTTC.

The genes are TRBV4-2 and TRBJ1-2; D unclear. CDR1 LGHNA and CDR2 YNFKEQ come from the germline V gene. The CDR3 loop spans 14 amino acids. The V gene lost 4 bases and the J gene lost 0 bases, with 9 bases spanning the gap. The CDR3, as DNA: TGTGCCAGCAGCCGCACTGAATCTAACTATGGCTACACCTTC. Translation gives CASSRTESNYGYTF.

V gene TRBV5-1 combines with J gene TRBJ2-7, with TRBD1 matching over 9 bases. The CDR3 is made up of 16 amino acids. V dropped 2 bases and J dropped 5; count of bases not matched to a gene: 11. The germline CDR1 and CDR2 sequences are SGHRS and YFSETQ. The DNA for the CDR3 is TGCGCCAGCAGCTTTTACAGGGGGCACGGGTCGGACGAGCAGTACTTC. It translates to CASSFYRGHGSDEQYF.

In this sample, this clone turned up once. V and J are TRBV6-5 and TRBJ1-2, with a weak D call TRBD1 (6 bases). The CDR3 spans 15 residues. Germline assignment: CDR1 MNHEY and CDR2 SVGAGI. V lost 1 base and J 13 bases, leaving 22 bases between the germline ends. CDR3 sequence (DNA): TGTGCCAGCAGTTACTACCCCACCGAATCAGGGGCCCTCACCTTC. This encodes CASSYYPTESGALTF.

In the case of this clone: An end of the junction differs from the germline gene, which may be a read error. The chain uses TRBV2 and TRBJ2-3; perhaps TRBD1 as D (7 bases). From germline, CDR1 is SNHLY and CDR2 FYNNEI. The CDR3 loop spans 14 amino acids. CDR3 DNA sequence: TGTGCCGGCAGCAAACAGGGGCGGGGAGATACGCAGTATTTT. Encoded protein: CAGSKQGRGDTQYF. The full variable domain, with the rest looked up from reference TRBV2 and TRBJ2-3, is EPEVTQTPSHQVTQMGQEVILRCVPISNHLYFYWYRQILGQKVEFLVSFYNNEISEKSEIFDDQFSVERPDGSNFTLKIRSTKLEDSAMYFCAGSKQGRGDTQYFGPGTRLTVL.